Below are 25 T cell receptor beta chains sequenced from a single sample in a study of beta chain features in type 1 diabetes. The sequenced template was cDNA made from the entire isolated RNA. Sequenced by immunoSEQ multiplex PCR; TCRdb stores in-frame clones only, minus some. The sample records 680,000 or so clones, about 14% being singletons. The sequenced sample consisted of naive CD4+ T cells from blood. The receptor set was obtained from a man between 18 and 29 years old in good health.

This sequence joins TRBV5-1 and TRBJ2-5, with 10 bases that match TRBD1. V lost 4 bases, J lost 5 bases, and 11 bases stayed unmatched. This CDR3 has 16 residues. Germline V gene data show CDR1 as SGHRS and CDR2 as YFSETQ. For the CDR3, the DNA is TGCGCCAGCAGCGTTGCCGGGACAGGGGCGTCTGAGACCCAGTACTTC. Its protein is CASSVAGTGASETQYF.

The chain is built from TRBV20-1 and TRBJ1-2; D remains unclear. The CDR3 has 11 amino acids. Germline assignment: CDR1 DFQATT and CDR2 SNEGSKA (reference sequence). With 6 bases removed from V and 7 bases from J, the gap between germline ends came to 12 bases. The CDR3 region is CSAQGQRGYTF. CDR3 DNA: TGCAGTGCCCAAGGGCAGCGTGGCTACACCTTC.

The CDR3 DNA sequence: TGTGCCAGCAGCTTCACAGGGGGCGAGCCCTATGGCTACACCTTC. Its translation: CASSFTGGEPYGYTF. This chain links TRBV7-3 with TRBJ1-2; TRBD1 aligns across 9 bases. The CDR3 extends over 15 amino acids. Germline V gives CDR1 SGHTA, CDR2 FQGTGA. V lost 3 bases to trimming and J lost 4 bases; unmatched junction nucleotides: 6.

V gene TRBV15 combines with J gene TRBJ1-2; the D gene is possibly TRBD1 (5 bases). Germline CDR1 reads LNHNV; CDR2 reads YYDKDF (reference sequence). The CDR3 contains 15 residues. Trimming took off 0 bases at V and 4 bases at J, with 12 bases between the two ends. The CDR3 sequence: CATSRDKGLGYGYTF. The CDR3, as DNA: TGTGCCACCAGCAGAGATAAGGGGTTGGGCTATGGCTACACCTTC.

In its sample, this clone was seen a few times. The genes are TRBV7-2 and TRBJ1-6, with 9 bases lining up with TRBD1. Trimming cost V 5 bases and J 7 bases; bases outside gene matches: 3. Germline V gives CDR1 SGHTA, CDR2 FQGNSA. This CDR3 contains 14 residues. Here the CDR3 reads CASSVDRGNSPLHF. The CDR3 DNA follows: TGTGCCAGCAGCGTCGACAGGGGGAATTCACCCCTCCACTTT. The whole variable domain, filled in from reference TRBV7-2 and TRBJ1-6, reads GAGVSQSPSNKVTEKGKDVELRCDPISGHTALYWYRQSLGQGLEFLIYFQGNSAPDKSGLPSDRFSAERTGGSVSTLTIQRTQQEDSAVYLCASSVDRGNSPLHFGNGTRLTVT.

This clone occurred a few times. The J gene is TRBJ1-1, the V gene TRBV28, with D unresolved. This CDR3 contains 15 residues. Trimming removed 2 bases at V and 0 bases at J, with 10 bases between. The germline V gene encodes CDR1 MDHEN and CDR2 SYDVKM. CDR3 amino acids: CASSLGGLMNTEAFF. CDR3 DNA: TGTGCCAGCAGTTTAGGAGGACTGATGAACACTGAAGCTTTCTTT.

This chain uses TRBV21-1 with TRBJ2-5; the table gives TRBD2 as D, unverified against the DNA. TRBV21-1 is shown as a pseudogene. The CDR3 has 11 amino acids. The CDR3 DNA reads as TGTGCCAGCAGCAAAGGAAATAGCCAGTACTTC. Translating it yields CASSKGNSQYF.

V and J are TRBV11-2 and TRBJ2-3; TRBD2 aligns across 13 bases. J gave up 4 bases and V 5 bases, and 3 bases lay outside the gene matches. Germline V gene lookup returns CDR1 SGHAT and CDR2 FQNNGV. The CDR3 consists of 15 residues. The CDR3 spells CASSPLAGGADTQYF. The CDR3, as DNA: TGTGCCAGCAGCCCACTAGCGGGAGGGGCAGATACGCAGTATTTT. Drawing the rest from reference TRBV11-2 and TRBJ2-3, the complete variable domain is EAGVAQSPRYKIIEKRQSVAFWCNPISGHATLYWYQQILGQGPKLLIQFQNNGVVDDSQLPKDRFSAERLKGVDSTLKIQPAKLEDSAVYLCASSPLAGGADTQYFGPGTRLTVL.

The V call is TRBV28, the J call TRBJ2-5; 8 positions match TRBD1. The J segment lost 4 bases and the V segment lost 5 bases, leaving 3 bases of the junction unmatched. Per germline, CDR1 MDHEN and CDR2 SYDVKM. CDR3 size: 13 residues. In nucleotides, the CDR3 is TGTGCCAGCAGTCCCGGACAGGGAGAGACCCAGTACTTC. Translated: CASSPGQGETQYF.

The chain couples TRBV7-2 to TRBJ2-7; 9 nucleotides match TRBD1. Germline lookup yields CDR1 SGHTA and CDR2 FQGNSA. The length of the CDR3 is 15 residues. V lost 6 bases, J lost 1 base, and 7 bases stayed unmatched. CDR3 loop: CASRSPGQGSYEQYF. CDR3 bases: TGTGCCAGCAGGTCGCCGGGACAGGGATCCTACGAGCAGTACTTC.

The chain carries TRBV11-2 and TRBJ1-5; no clear D. The CDR3 extends over 15 amino acids. Trimming took off 1 base at V and 0 bases at J, with 7 bases between the two ends. Germline lookup yields CDR1 SGHAT and CDR2 FQNNGV. CDR3 residues: CASSLGANSNQPQHF. The DNA of the CDR3 is TGTGCCAGCAGCTTAGGCGCTAATAGCAATCAGCCCCAGCATTTT.

The sample holds a few counts of this clone. The chain couples TRBV14 to TRBJ2-7; 7 nucleotides agree with TRBD1. The germline CDR1 and CDR2 sequences are SGHDN and FVKESK. This CDR3 has 16 amino acids. V lost 4 bases, J lost 2 bases, and 11 bases stayed unmatched. Here the CDR3 DNA reads TGTGCCAGCAGCCCGAGTAACAGGGGAATGGCCTACGAGCAGTACTTC. It is translated as CASSPSNRGMAYEQYF.

This clone was counted a few times. Different DNA sequences within this sample yield the same CDR3. The rearrangement joins TRBV9 to TRBJ1-2, with D possibly matching TRBD1 (6 bases). This CDR3 region has 14 residues. The V end was cut by 0 bases, the J end by 2 bases, with 8 bases between. Germline values: CDR1 SGDLS, CDR2 YYNGEE. CDR3 sequence reads: CASSVGTENYGYTF. DNA of the CDR3: TGTGCCAGCAGCGTAGGGACAGAGAACTATGGCTACACCTTC.

This clone appeared a few times. This rearrangement joins TRBV28 to TRBJ2-7; D is undetermined. Germline V gene data show CDR1 as MDHEN and CDR2 as SYDVKM. Trimming stripped 3 bases from V and 4 bases from J, with 7 bases between. The length of the CDR3 is 12 residues. In DNA, the CDR3 is TGTGCCAGCAGTTTTACGAGGTACGAGCAGTACTTC. Translation: CASSFTRYEQYF.

This clone was found a few times. The genes are TRBV7-3 and TRBJ2-3, with 8 nucleotides matching TRBD1. Germline values: CDR1 SGHTA, CDR2 FQGTGA. The CDR3 runs 15 residues. V gave up 5 bases and J gave up 0 bases; unmatched junction bases: 4. The CDR3 region is CASSRQGTSTDTQYF. CDR3 DNA sequence: TGTGCCAGCAGCCGACAGGGGACAAGCACAGATACGCAGTATTTT.

In regard to this clone: Other nucleotide sequences in the sample specify the same CDR3. The genes are TRBV5-4 and TRBJ1-1; D not certain. V lost 0 bases to trimming and J lost 1 base, with 7 bases between them. The CDR3 is made up of 14 amino acids. The germline V gene has CDR1 SGHNT and CDR2 YYREEE (reference sequence). In DNA form, the CDR3 reads TGTGCCAGCAGCTTGGGTACAGAGAACACTGAAGCTTTCTTT. This translates into CASSLGTENTEAFF.

This clone was recorded a few times. The J gene is TRBJ2-1, the V gene TRBV27; 8 bases are shared with TRBD2. The V and J ends lost 4 bases and 8 bases, in that order; junction bases with no gene match: 13. The germline V gene has CDR1 MNHEY and CDR2 SMNVEV (reference sequence). This CDR3 region has 16 residues. The CDR3 bases are TGTGCCAGCAGTTCCCCGGGACTAGGTAGTTTCCATGAGCAGTTCTTC. Amino acids: CASSSPGLGSFHEQFF.

The sample holds a few counts of this clone. The V gene is TRBV4-2, the J gene TRBJ2-6; 9 positions agree with TRBD1. The V segment lost 0 bases and the J segment 0 bases; nucleotides outside the gene matches: 9. CDR3 length: 20 amino acids. The germline CDR1 and CDR2 sequences are LGHNA and YNFKEQ. The CDR3 here is CASSQDYLTGGHSGANVLTF. Here the CDR3 DNA reads TGTGCCAGCAGCCAAGATTACCTGACAGGGGGTCACTCTGGGGCCAACGTCCTGACTTTC.

This clone was seen more than once but under ten times. The chain is built from TRBV7-9 and TRBJ2-7; perhaps TRBD1 as D (6 bases). The CDR3 covers 16 residues. Germline V gene lookup returns CDR1 SEHNR and CDR2 FQNEAQ (reference sequence). Trimming pared 3 bases from V and 4 bases from J, leaving 19 bases between. The CDR3 region is CASSFRSGQGMYEQYF. The CDR3 DNA reads TGTGCCAGCAGCTTCCGTTCCGGGCAGGGGATGTACGAGCAGTACTTC.

The chain has TRBV18 and TRBJ2-7, with TRBD1 identical over 7 bases. CDR3 size: 14 residues. Germline V gene data show CDR1 as KGHSH and CDR2 as LQKENI. Germline trimming cut 5 bases from V and 1 base from J; bases unmatched to any gene: 5. CDR3 nucleotides: TGTGCCAGCTCATCGGACAGGACATCCTACGAGCAGTACTTC. Translating it yields CASSSDRTSYEQYF.

The chain couples TRBV4-1 to TRBJ2-1, with 7 nucleotides matching TRBD2. Germline CDR1 reads MGHRA; CDR2 reads YSYEKL. The CDR3 spans 16 residues. V dropped 3 bases and J dropped 2; count of bases not matched to a gene: 7. CDR3 protein: CASSHPGGGTYNEQFF. The DNA for the CDR3 is TGCGCCAGCAGCCATCCTGGGGGGGGAACCTACAATGAGCAGTTCTTC.

The chain combines TRBV7-3 with TRBJ2-1; TRBD2 matches at 10 bases. CDR3 length: 17 residues. V gave up 4 bases and J gave up 3 bases; unmatched junction bases: 9. Germline V CDR1 and CDR2: SGHTA, FQGTGA. For the CDR3, the DNA is TGTGCCAGCAGCTCCCCCGGACTAGCGGTCAACTACAATGAGCAGTTCTTC. Protein: CASSSPGLAVNYNEQFF.

This clone was recorded a few times. The rearrangement uses TRBV5-1 and TRBJ2-6, with 11 bases fitting TRBD2. V was clipped by 6 bases and J by 2 bases; unmatched bases: 7. CDR1 SGHRS and CDR2 YFSETQ come from the germline V gene. This CDR3 is built from 17 residues. The CDR3 is CASTLTSGEAGANVLTF. CDR3 nucleotides: TGCGCCAGCACCCTGACTAGCGGGGAGGCTGGGGCCAACGTCCTGACTTTC.

The V and J genes are TRBV9 and TRBJ2-2; D not certain. From germline, CDR1 is SGDLS and CDR2 YYNGEE. This CDR3 contains 14 residues. Trimming shortened V by 2 bases and J by 6 bases, and 11 bases separated the two germline ends. The CDR3 DNA is TGTGCCAGCAGCGTGCGGTCGGGTCCCGGGGAGCTGTTTTTT. Translating gives CASSVRSGPGELFF.

This sequence joins TRBV2 and TRBJ1-4; 9 bases map to TRBD1. Trimming took 0 bases from V and 8 from J; bases not matched to a gene: 4. Germline lookup yields CDR1 SNHLY and CDR2 FYNNEI. The CDR3 has 15 residues. The CDR3 protein is CASSEAPGQGEKLFF. In DNA form, the CDR3 reads TGTGCCAGCAGTGAAGCCCCGGGACAGGGCGAAAAACTGTTTTTT.